This TCR beta chain was captured by sequencing in a study of OX40 agonist ivuxolimab in advanced cancers. On the study more broadly: Patients' therapy was ivuxolimab, an antibody that acts as an agonist of OX40 (CD134). At around 81% male, the cohort had a mean age of about 60 years, ranging from roughly 20 to 90.

If patients had autoimmune disease history or systemic immunosuppression, they were excluded. This table comes from immunoSEQ multiplex PCR, and its TCRdb copy is limited to in-frame clones, with some not included. The sample yields about 20,000 clones, about 65% seen once. The CDR3 loop spans 16 amino acids. Germline loops: CDR1 SGHVS, CDR2 FQNEAQ. Trimming cost V 5 bases and J 0 bases, with 14 bases left between them. Sample: CD4+ or CD8+ T cells sorted from blood, taken in a trial of the OX40 agonist ivuxolimab. This sequence originates from an adult with an advanced solid tumor such as melanoma, head and neck, liver or kidney cancer. The chain couples TRBV7-8 to TRBJ1-3; D not resolved. CDR3: CASSGENRNSGNTIYF. The CDR3 DNA reads TGTGCCAGCAGCGGGGAAAACCGAAACTCTGGAAACACCATATATTTT.